This paragraph covers one T cell receptor (beta chain) sequence. This CDR3 is 13 amino acids long. V lost 1 base and J 5 bases, leaving 7 bases between the germline ends. Germline loops: CDR1 SGHNT, CDR2 YENEEA. As originally analysed: Amplification of reference gene primers was used by the study to estimate nucleated cell counts. Clones were sequenced by immunoSEQ multiplex PCR, and TCRdb holds only the in-frame ones, with some missing. The V and J calls and clone size were taken over from that table, and D and trimming were inferred from the DNA. The table includes 130,000 or so clones, approximately 86% detected once. The data were obtained in a study of blood T cell repertoires in COVID-19. The wider study: Collection of acute and convalescent COVID-19 samples took place in the United States, Italy and Spain. T cells, B-cell-depleted T cells, or PBMCs supplied cDNA or gDNA.

V is TRBV11-3 and J is TRBJ2-3; D is ambiguous. Sequenced: peripheral blood. This clonotype originated in a woman aged 45-59 years who had recovered from COVID-19. The DNA for the CDR3 is TGTGCCAGCAGCTTAGGGCATGAAGATACGCAGTATTTT. Its translation is CASSLGHEDTQYF. Together with reference TRBV11-3 and TRBJ2-3, the CDR3 gives the full variable domain: EAGVVQSPRYKIIEKKQPVAFWCNPISGHNTLYWYLQNLGQGPELLIRYENEEAVDDSQLPKDRFSAERLKGVDSTLKIQPAELGDSAVYLCASSLGHEDTQYFGPGTRLTVL.